This T cell receptor beta chain was retrieved from a study of vaccination and CD4 T cells after COVID-19 (dated by TCRdb to 2022 to 2024). About the full investigation: Convalescent patients had a positive SARS-CoV-2 result on nasal swab PCR, and of these patients, 8 or 9 had mild disease and one had severe disease. The convalescent cohort comprised six males and four females, including two Hispanic individuals, seven Caucasians, two Asians and one multiracial person. Participants got two doses of the Pfizer-BioNTech BNT162b2 vaccine (n=8) or two doses of the Moderna mRNA-1273 vaccine (n=2). Post-COVID blood samples from convalescent patients were collected a median of roughly 100 days after diagnosis, with a range of 35 to 161 days. Post-vaccine blood samples were obtained a median of around 74 days after the second vaccine dose, with a range of 14 to 241 days. For stimulating the cultures, overlapping spike peptide pools were used, derived from SARS-CoV-2 as well as from the common cold coronaviruses HCoV-NL63, HCoV-OC43 and HCoV-229E. As controls, cultures received a CEFX viral epitope pool (the positive control), an HIV-1 Nef peptide pool (the negative control), or no peptide at all. In 10 COVID-19 convalescent patients and several infection-naive healthy vaccine recipients, researchers compared the spike-specific CD4+ TCR repertoire from before mRNA vaccination with the repertoire from after. Points the paper makes about the study in general: In convalescent patients, nearly all vaccine-specific clones (304 of 307) were found to be mono-reactive for SARS-CoV-2 spike rather than cross-reactive with common cold coronaviruses. The number of convalescent patients in the study was relatively small, and the study did not examine early timepoints following natural infection. Among convalescent patients, a median roughly 84% of the SARS-CoV-2-reactive clones seen after vaccination appeared only after vaccination, which suggests priming specific to the vaccine. The median number of SARS-CoV-2-reactive clonotypes rose from 20 to 25 after infection to 38 after vaccination, but the change was not significant.

Trimming removed 5 bases from V and 0 bases from J, leaving 10 bases between the germline ends. From the cysteine through the phenylalanine, the CDR3 covers 14 amino acids. This entry keeps only the CDR3 DNA: 42 bases, framed from base 1. Taken from the germline V gene, the CDR1 and CDR2 loops are MNHNS and SASEGT. About this clonotype itself: The antigen this receptor binds is unknown. No base quality information exists; no much larger clone differs at one position.

The treatment or condition label here, explained by the study, means: approximately 11-day PBMC culture with coronavirus spike peptide pools or control peptides (ViraFEST assay). The ViraFEST assay, used in the study, expanded antigen-specific T cells with peptide pools and then identified the expanded clonotypes through TCR sequencing. Positive SARS-CoV-2 PCR tests in the convalescent patients dated from March to December 2020, before Alpha, Beta and Delta variants emerged in the United States. PBMCs were cultured at two million per well in IMDM supplemented with roughly 5% human AB serum and 8.5 to 10 IU/ml IL-2, with around 10 ug/ml peptide pools added. On days 3 and 7, half of the culture medium was replaced with fresh IL-2-containing medium. After around 11 days of culture, CD4+ T cells were isolated by negative selection using the EasySep CD4+ T cell isolation kit. Ficoll-Paque Plus gradient centrifugation was used to isolate PBMCs from whole blood, and the isolated PBMCs were then either used fresh or cryopreserved at -140C. Each culture condition was generally run in triplicate wells.

Library preparation used PCR. DNA from cultured CD4+ T cells underwent TCR sequencing with the Oncomine TCR Beta short-read assay at the Johns Hopkins FTIC core. The QIAamp micro DNA kit was used to extract genomic DNA from the cultured CD4+ T cells. The Oncomine TCR Beta libraries from cultured CD4+ T cells were pooled using unique dual indexes and then sequenced on an Illumina iSeq 100. The study's processing was this. Non-productive sequences were removed, and CDR3s not starting with C, not ending with F or W, or shorter than 7 amino acids were discarded. Antigen-specific clonotypes were identified using the MANAFEST web application through comparison of peptide-stimulated wells with reference and other culture wells. An FDR below 0.05, an odds ratio above 5, and a productive frequency above 0.1% in at least two of three replicate wells were required for clones to be considered positive. A clonotype counted as cross-reactive if it showed significant expansion both in the SARS-CoV-2 spike wells and in at least one common cold coronavirus spike condition. Levenshtein distances (stringdist) and unrooted phylogenetic trees (ape) in R version 3.6.1 were used to assess CDR3 homology. The public sequencing data were trimmed at Q25 with fastp and processed into clonotypes with MiXCR by TCRdb, which kept only in-frame beta chains. Identical CDR3 protein sequences are pooled into one entry, listed with their most common genes and DNA. In this record, the V and J calls reflect TCRdb's handling and not the investigators' own analysis. The sample contains 9,500 to 15,000 distinct CDR3 sequences, around three fifths of them found a single time. The top ten constitute 20% to 30% of the sample.

The chain uses TRBV6-1 and TRBJ1-1; the D gene cannot be named for sure. This TCR was sampled from a human donor who had recovered from COVID-19. Sequencing was done on a sample of CD4+ T cells from blood, cultured in vitro. In nucleotide form, the sequence is TGTGCCAGCAGTCAGGAGGCGGTGAACACTGAAGCTTTCTTT. This sequence encodes CASSQEAVNTEAFF.